These 10 T cell receptor beta chains share one sample of origin, sequenced in a study of cytomegalovirus exposure and HLA in healthy donors. The table came from immunoSEQ multiplex PCR; TCRdb's copy has only in-frame clones and leaves some out. In the table there are about 110,000 clones, around 89% of which are singletons. Source material: PBMCs. The receptors were gathered from a woman aged 18-30 years in good health and CMV-seropositive.

The chain employs TRBV5-1 and TRBJ1-2; 11 positions match TRBD1. Trimming at V came to 0 bases and at J to 6 bases, leaving 10 bases not matched to a gene. This CDR3 is 17 amino acids long. Germline CDR1 SGHRS, CDR2 YFSETQ. CDR3 sequence: CASSLGDGMDRGHGYTF. The DNA for the CDR3 is TGCGCCAGCAGCTTGGGGGACGGGATGGACAGGGGGCATGGCTACACCTTC.

The chain couples TRBV23-1 to TRBJ2-5; D uncertain. Being an ORF, TRBV23-1 has a function that is uncertain. V dropped 4 bases and J dropped 4 bases, with 13 bases sitting between them. The CDR3 totals 14 residues. The CDR3 loop reads CASSPGLVGETQYF. Here the CDR3 DNA reads TGCGCCAGCAGTCCCGGTCTAGTGGGAGAGACCCAGTACTTC.

The chain combines TRBV28 with TRBJ1-5; a weak D match, TRBD1 (6 bases). The germline CDR1 and CDR2 sequences are MDHEN and SYDVKM. V lost 8 bases and J 7 bases, leaving 18 bases between the germline ends. The CDR3 has 14 residues. The CDR3 DNA follows: TGTGCCAGCGTGGAACAGGGCCTTGGGCAGCCCCAGCATTTT. It codes for CASVEQGLGQPQHF.

The chain has TRBV27 and TRBJ1-6, with TRBD1 matching over 7 bases. Per the germline V gene, CDR1 is MNHEY and CDR2 is SMNVEV (reference sequence). Unmatched junction bases numbered 3, after V lost 5 bases and J lost 5 bases. The CDR3 has 14 amino acids. The CDR3 DNA reads TGTGCCAGCAGTCCGGGACAGCATAATTCACCCCTCCACTTT. Translation gives CASSPGQHNSPLHF.

This rearrangement joins TRBV5-4 to TRBJ2-7; 8 bases are a match to TRBD2. Germline CDR1 SGHNT, CDR2 YYREEE (reference sequence). The CDR3 runs 14 residues. With V trimmed by 4 bases and J by 12 bases, 15 bases remained unmatched. CDR3 protein: CASSDPLLGGGLYF. The CDR3 DNA reads as TGTGCCAGCAGCGACCCTCTACTGGGCGGGGGGTTGTACTTC. Together with reference TRBV5-4 and TRBJ2-7, the CDR3 gives the full variable domain: ETGVTQSPTHLIKTRGQQVTLRCSSQSGHNTVSWYQQALGQGPQFIFQYYREEENGRGNFPPRFSGLQFPNYSSELNVNALELDDSALYLCASSDPLLGGGLYFGPGTRLTVT.

The V call is TRBV28, the J call TRBJ2-7, with 7 bases lining up with TRBD1. In germline, CDR1 is MDHEN, CDR2 SYDVKM. The CDR3 runs 15 residues. J gave up 2 bases and V 5 bases, and 9 bases lay outside the gene matches. The CDR3 reads CASSTPGQSAYEQYV. The CDR3 DNA is TGTGCCAGCAGTACACCGGGACAGTCAGCCTACGAGCAGTACGTC.

The chain joins TRBV27 to TRBJ1-1; 7 bases fit TRBD1. The CDR3 is 14 amino acids. V shed 8 bases and J 5 bases; nucleotides not matched to a gene: 11. Germline CDR1 MNHEY, CDR2 SMNVEV (reference sequence). The CDR3 sequence: CASRNRQGLTEAFF. As DNA, the CDR3 is TGTGCCAGCCGTAATAGACAGGGTTTAACTGAAGCTTTCTTT.

This chain links TRBV5-6 with TRBJ1-2; a weak D match, TRBD1 (6 bases). CDR1 and CDR2 (germline): SGHDT, YYEEEE. The CDR3 contains 14 residues. The V gene lost 4 bases and the J gene lost 8 bases, with 18 bases spanning the gap. The CDR3 nucleotides read TGTGCCAGCAGCCAGAGGGGGGGGGCTCTCGGCTACACCTTC. Translation: CASSQRGGALGYTF.

The rearrangement links TRBV28 to TRBJ1-2; 7 nucleotides line up with TRBD1. Germline values: CDR1 MDHEN, CDR2 SYDVKM. V was clipped by 3 bases and J by 4 bases; unmatched bases: 2. The CDR3 contains 13 residues. The DNA of the CDR3 is TGTGCCAGCAGTTTGACAGGGCCCTATGGCTACACCTTC. Its translation is CASSLTGPYGYTF.

This chain uses TRBV6-5 with TRBJ1-5; D is unresolved. Germline V gene data show CDR1 as MNHEY and CDR2 as SVGAGI. The CDR3 has 13 amino acids. The V and J ends lost 5 bases and 0 bases respectively, with 5 bases between them. The CDR3 region has the DNA TGTGCCAGCAGTAGCTATAGCAATCAGCCCCAGCATTTT. It yields the protein CASSSYSNQPQHF.